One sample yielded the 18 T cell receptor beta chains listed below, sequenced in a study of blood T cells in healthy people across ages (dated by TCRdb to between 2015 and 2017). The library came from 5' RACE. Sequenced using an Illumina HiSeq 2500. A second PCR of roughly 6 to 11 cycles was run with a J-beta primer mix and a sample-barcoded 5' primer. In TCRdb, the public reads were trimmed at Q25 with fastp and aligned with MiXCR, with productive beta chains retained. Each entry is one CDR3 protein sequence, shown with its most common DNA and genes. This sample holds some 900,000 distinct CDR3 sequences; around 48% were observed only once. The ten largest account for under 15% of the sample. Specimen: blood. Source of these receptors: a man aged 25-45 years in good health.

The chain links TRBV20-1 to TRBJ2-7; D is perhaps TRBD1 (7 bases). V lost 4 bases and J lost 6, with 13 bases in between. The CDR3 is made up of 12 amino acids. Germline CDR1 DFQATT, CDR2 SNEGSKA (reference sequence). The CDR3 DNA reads TGCAGTGCTATCTCAGGGGGGCCCGAGCAGTACTTC. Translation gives CSAISGGPEQYF.

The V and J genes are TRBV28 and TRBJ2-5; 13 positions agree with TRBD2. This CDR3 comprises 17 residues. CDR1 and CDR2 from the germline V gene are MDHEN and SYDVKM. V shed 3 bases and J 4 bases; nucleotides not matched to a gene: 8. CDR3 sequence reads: CASSFGLAGARGETQYF. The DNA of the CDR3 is TGTGCCAGCAGTTTCGGACTAGCGGGGGCCCGGGGAGAGACCCAGTACTTC.

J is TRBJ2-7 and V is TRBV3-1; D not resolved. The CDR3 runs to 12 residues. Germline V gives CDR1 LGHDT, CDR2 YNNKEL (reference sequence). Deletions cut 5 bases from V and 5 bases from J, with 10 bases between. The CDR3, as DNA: TGTGCCAGCAGCTCACATCCTAACGAGCAGTACTTC. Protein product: CASSSHPNEQYF.

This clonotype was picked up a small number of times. As DNA, the CDR3 is TGTGCCAGCACCTGGACGGGCAAAAGTGAGCAGTTCTTC. This sequence encodes CASTWTGKSEQFF. J is TRBJ2-1 and V is TRBV3-1; D unclear. The V end was cut by 7 bases, the J end by 9 bases, with 16 bases between. The germline CDR1 and CDR2 sequences are LGHDT and YNNKEL (reference sequence). This CDR3 contains 13 residues.

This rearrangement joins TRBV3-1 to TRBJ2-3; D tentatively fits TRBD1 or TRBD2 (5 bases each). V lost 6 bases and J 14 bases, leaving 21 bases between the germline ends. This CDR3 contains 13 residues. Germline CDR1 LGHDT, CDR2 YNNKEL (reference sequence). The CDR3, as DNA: TGTGCCAGCAGGCTATCGATGGGGGATACCCCGTATTTT. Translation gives CASRLSMGDTPYF.

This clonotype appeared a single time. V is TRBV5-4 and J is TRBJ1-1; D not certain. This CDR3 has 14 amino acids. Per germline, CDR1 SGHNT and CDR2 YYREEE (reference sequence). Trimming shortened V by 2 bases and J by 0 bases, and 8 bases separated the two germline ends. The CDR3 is CASSFTTVNTEAFF. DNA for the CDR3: TGTGCCAGCAGCTTTACGACGGTGAACACTGAAGCTTTCTTT.

The CDR3 region is CASSLPAGQYRTSYEQYF. As DNA, the CDR3 is TGTGCCAGCAGTCTCCCCGCGGGCCAGTACCGAACAAGCTACGAGCAGTACTTC. The rearrangement joins TRBV28 to TRBJ2-7; perhaps TRBD2 as D (5 bases). Trimming took off 5 bases at V and 3 bases at J, with 26 bases between the two ends. Germline assignment: CDR1 MDHEN and CDR2 SYDVKM. CDR3 size: 18 residues.

CDR3 bases: TGTGCCAGCAGGCGGTTAGCGTCTGGGGAGCAGTACTTC. Protein sequence: CASRRLASGEQYF. The rearrangement links TRBV27 to TRBJ2-7, with D possibly matching TRBD2 (5 bases). This CDR3 has 13 residues. In germline, CDR1 is MNHEY, CDR2 SMNVEV (reference sequence). V was cut by 6 bases and J by 7 bases, with 16 bases left in between.

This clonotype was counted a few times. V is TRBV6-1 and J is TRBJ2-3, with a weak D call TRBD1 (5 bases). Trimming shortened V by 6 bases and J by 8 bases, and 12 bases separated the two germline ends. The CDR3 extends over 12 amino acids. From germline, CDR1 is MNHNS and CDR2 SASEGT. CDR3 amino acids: CASSVGESTQYF. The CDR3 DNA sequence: TGTGCCAGCAGCGTAGGGGAATCTACGCAGTATTTT.

CDR3 nucleotides: TGCGCCAGCCTAGGCGGGGGGTTCAATGAGCAGTTCTTC. This gives the protein CASLGGGFNEQFF. The chain joins TRBV5-1 to TRBJ2-1; TRBD2 agrees at 8 bases. The CDR3 extends over 13 amino acids. Germline loops: CDR1 SGHRS, CDR2 YFSETQ. Losses at the gene ends were 7 bases for V and 6 bases for J; bases not matched to a gene: 6.

This CDR3 is CASSLSSGQFF. DNA of the CDR3: TGTGCCAGCAGTTTATCGTCTGGGCAGTTCTTC. The chain combines TRBV12-3 or TRBV12-4 with TRBJ2-1; no definite D call. Trimming cost V 2 bases and J 12 bases, with 8 bases left between them. The CDR3 covers 11 residues.

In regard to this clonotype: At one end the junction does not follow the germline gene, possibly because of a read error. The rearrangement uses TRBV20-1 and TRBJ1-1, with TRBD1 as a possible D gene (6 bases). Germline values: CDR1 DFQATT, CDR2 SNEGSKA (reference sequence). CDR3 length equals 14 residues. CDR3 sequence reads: CSARDAGRDTEVFF. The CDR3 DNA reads TGCAGTGCTCGGGACGCCGGCAGGGACACTGAAGTTTTCTTT.

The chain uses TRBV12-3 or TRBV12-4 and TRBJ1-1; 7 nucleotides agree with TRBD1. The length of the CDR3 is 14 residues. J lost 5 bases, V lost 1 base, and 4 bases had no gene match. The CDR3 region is CASSLGHRGTEAFF. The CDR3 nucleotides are TGTGCCAGCAGTTTAGGCCACAGGGGAACTGAAGCTTTCTTT.

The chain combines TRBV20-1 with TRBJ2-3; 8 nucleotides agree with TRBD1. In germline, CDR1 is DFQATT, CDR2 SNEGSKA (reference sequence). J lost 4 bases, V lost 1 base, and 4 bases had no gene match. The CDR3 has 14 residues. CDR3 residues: CSARVQGAPDTQYF. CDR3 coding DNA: TGCAGTGCTAGAGTCCAGGGGGCCCCAGATACGCAGTATTTT.

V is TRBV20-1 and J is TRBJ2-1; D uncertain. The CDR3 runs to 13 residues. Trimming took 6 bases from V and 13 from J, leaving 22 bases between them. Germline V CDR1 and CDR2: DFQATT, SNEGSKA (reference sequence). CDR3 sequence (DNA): TGCAGTGCCACGCGAGACTTCCTTCGAGGCCAGTTCTTC. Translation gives CSATRDFLRGQFF.

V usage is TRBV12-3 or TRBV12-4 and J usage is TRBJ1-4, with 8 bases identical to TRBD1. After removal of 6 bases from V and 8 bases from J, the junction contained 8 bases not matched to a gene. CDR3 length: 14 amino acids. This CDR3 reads CASSPWTGREKLFF. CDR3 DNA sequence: TGTGCCAGCAGCCCTTGGACAGGGAGAGAAAAACTGTTTTTT.

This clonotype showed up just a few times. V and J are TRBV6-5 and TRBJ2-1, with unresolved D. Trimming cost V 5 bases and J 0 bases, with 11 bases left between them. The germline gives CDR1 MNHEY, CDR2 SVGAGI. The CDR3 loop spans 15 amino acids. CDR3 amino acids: CASSATESSYNEQFF. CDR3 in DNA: TGTGCCAGCAGTGCGACTGAGAGCTCCTACAATGAGCAGTTCTTC.

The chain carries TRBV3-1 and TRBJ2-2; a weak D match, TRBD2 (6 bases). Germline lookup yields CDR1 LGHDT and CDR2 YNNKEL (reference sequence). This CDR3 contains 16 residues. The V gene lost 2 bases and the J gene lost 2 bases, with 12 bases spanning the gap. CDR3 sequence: CASSQLGTANTGELFF. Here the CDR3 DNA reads TGTGCCAGCAGCCAACTCGGGACTGCTAACACCGGGGAGCTGTTTTTT.